The 7 T cell receptor beta chains given below trace back to one sample, sequenced in a study of OX40 agonist ivuxolimab in advanced cancers. Generated by immunoSEQ multiplex PCR, the TCRdb table keeps only in-frame clones and is missing some. The repertoire includes tens of thousands of clones, 85% to 90% of them detected once, and just under 2% sits in the top ten. Specimen: CD4+ or CD8+ T cells sorted from blood, collected in a trial of the OX40 agonist ivuxolimab. These receptors were obtained from an adult with an advanced solid tumor such as melanoma, head and neck, liver or kidney cancer.

The chain carries TRBV9 and TRBJ2-1; TRBD2 aligns across 12 bases. With V trimmed by 4 bases and J by 1 base, 15 bases remained unmatched. The CDR3 is 20 residues long. The V gene's germline CDR1 is SGDLS and CDR2 YYNGEE. The CDR3 reads CASSSSRGTSGLGSYNEQFF. The CDR3 nucleotides are TGTGCCAGCAGCTCAAGCAGGGGGACTAGCGGGTTGGGATCCTACAATGAGCAGTTCTTC.

The chain uses TRBV6-4 and TRBJ2-7; unclear D gene. Trimming took off 2 bases at V and 7 bases at J, with 6 bases between the two ends. Germline CDR1 reads MRHNA; CDR2 reads SNTAGT. This CDR3 has 11 amino acids. The CDR3 DNA reads TGTGCCAGCAGTGACCCTCTGGAGCAGTACTTC. Translation: CASSDPLEQYF.

CDR3 sequence (DNA): TGTGCCAGCAGCCCGACAGGGGGTAACTATGGCTACACCTTC. Encoded protein: CASSPTGGNYGYTF. The rearrangement uses TRBV5-4 and TRBJ1-2; 9 nucleotides agree with TRBD1. Germline V gene sequence: CDR1 SGHNT, CDR2 YYREEE (reference sequence). There are 14 residues in the CDR3. With V trimmed by 4 bases and J by 1 base, 2 bases remained unmatched.

The chain couples TRBV7-8 to TRBJ2-1, with 8 bases lining up with TRBD1. CDR3 length equals 14 residues. V lost 5 bases, J lost 2 bases, and 2 bases stayed unmatched. Germline CDR1 SGHVS, CDR2 FQNEAQ. CDR3 nucleotide sequence: TGTGCCAGCAGCACGACAGGGGCCTACAATGAGCAGTTCTTC. Residues: CASSTTGAYNEQFF.

The chain employs TRBV11-3 and TRBJ2-7, with TRBD2 identical over 9 bases. The germline CDR1 and CDR2 sequences are SGHNT and YENEEA. J lost 4 bases, V lost 0 bases, and 7 bases had no gene match. There are 16 residues in the CDR3. CDR3 nucleotide sequence: TGTGCCAGCAGCTTAGAGACTAGCGGTGAGGGGTACGAGCAGTACTTC. Translated: CASSLETSGEGYEQYF.

The J gene is TRBJ2-1, the V gene TRBV11-2; TRBD1 matches at 8 bases. V trimming: 5 bases; J trimming: 9 bases; junction bases outside the gene matches: 9. The germline V gene has CDR1 SGHAT and CDR2 FQNNGV. The CDR3 is 14 amino acids. CDR3 DNA: TGTGCCAGCAGCGGGGGACAGGTAGTCGGTGAGCAGTTCTTC. It codes for CASSGGQVVGEQFF. The complete variable domain, with remaining parts taken from reference TRBV11-2 and TRBJ2-1, reads EAGVAQSPRYKIIEKRQSVAFWCNPISGHATLYWYQQILGQGPKLLIQFQNNGVVDDSQLPKDRFSAERLKGVDSTLKIQPAKLEDSAVYLCASSGGQVVGEQFFGPGTRLTVL.

The CDR3 loop reads CASSFDGNQPQHF. DNA of the CDR3: TGTGCCAGCAGCTTTGATGGCAATCAGCCCCAGCATTTT. The gene calls are TRBV5-4 and TRBJ1-5, with D unclear. In germline, CDR1 is SGHNT, CDR2 YYREEE (reference sequence). The ends were cut back, 2 bases at V and 2 bases at J, with 5 bases in the middle. The CDR3 sequence is 13 residues long.